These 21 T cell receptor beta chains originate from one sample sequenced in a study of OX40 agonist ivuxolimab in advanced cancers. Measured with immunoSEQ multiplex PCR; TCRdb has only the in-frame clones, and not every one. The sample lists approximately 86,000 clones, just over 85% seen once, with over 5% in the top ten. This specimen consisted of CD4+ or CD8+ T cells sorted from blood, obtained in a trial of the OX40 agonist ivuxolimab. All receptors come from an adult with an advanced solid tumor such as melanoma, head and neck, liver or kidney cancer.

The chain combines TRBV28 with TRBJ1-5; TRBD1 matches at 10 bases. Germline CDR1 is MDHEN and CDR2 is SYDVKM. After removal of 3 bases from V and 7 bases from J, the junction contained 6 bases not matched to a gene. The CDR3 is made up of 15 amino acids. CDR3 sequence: CASSLGQGFRQPQHF. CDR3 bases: TGTGCCAGCAGTTTGGGACAGGGGTTTCGACAGCCCCAGCATTTT.

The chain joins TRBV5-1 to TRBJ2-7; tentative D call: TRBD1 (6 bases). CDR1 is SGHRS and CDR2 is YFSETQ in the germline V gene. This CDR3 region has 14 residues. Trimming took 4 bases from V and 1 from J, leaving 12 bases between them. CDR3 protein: CASSPRQASYEQYF. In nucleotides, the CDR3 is TGCGCCAGCAGCCCACGACAGGCTTCCTACGAGCAGTACTTC.

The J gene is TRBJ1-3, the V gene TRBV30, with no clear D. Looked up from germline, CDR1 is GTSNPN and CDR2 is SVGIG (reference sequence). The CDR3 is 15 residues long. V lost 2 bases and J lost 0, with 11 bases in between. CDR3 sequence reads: CAWSFYGFSGNTIYF. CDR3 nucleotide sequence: TGTGCCTGGAGTTTCTACGGATTCTCTGGAAACACCATATATTTT.

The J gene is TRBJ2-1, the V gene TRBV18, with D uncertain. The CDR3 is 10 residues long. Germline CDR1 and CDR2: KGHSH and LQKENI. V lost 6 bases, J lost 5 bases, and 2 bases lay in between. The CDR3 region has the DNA TGTGCCAGCTCGGACAATGAGCAGTTCTTC. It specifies CASSDNEQFF.

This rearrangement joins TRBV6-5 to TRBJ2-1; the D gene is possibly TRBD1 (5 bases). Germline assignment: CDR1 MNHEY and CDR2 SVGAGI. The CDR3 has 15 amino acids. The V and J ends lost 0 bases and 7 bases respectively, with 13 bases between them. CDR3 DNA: TGTGCCAGCAGTTACTCGATCGCAGGGATTAATGAGCAGTTCTTC. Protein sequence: CASSYSIAGINEQFF.

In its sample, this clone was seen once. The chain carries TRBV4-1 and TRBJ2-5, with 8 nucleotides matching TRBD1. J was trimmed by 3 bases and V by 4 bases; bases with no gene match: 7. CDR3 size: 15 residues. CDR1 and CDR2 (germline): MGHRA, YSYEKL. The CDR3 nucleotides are TGCGCCAGCAGCCCCCTGACAGGGGCCAAAGAGACCCAGTACTTC. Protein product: CASSPLTGAKETQYF.

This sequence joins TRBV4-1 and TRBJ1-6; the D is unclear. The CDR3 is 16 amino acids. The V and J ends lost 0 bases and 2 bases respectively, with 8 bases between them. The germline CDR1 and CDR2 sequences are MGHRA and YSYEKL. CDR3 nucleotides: TGCGCCAGCAGCCAAGATCAAGAGGCCTATAATTCACCCCTCCACTTT. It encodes CASSQDQEAYNSPLHF.

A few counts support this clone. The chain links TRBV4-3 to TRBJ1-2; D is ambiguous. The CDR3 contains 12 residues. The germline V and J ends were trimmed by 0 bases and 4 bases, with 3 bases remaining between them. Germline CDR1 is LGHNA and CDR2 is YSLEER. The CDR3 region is CASSQDTYGYTF. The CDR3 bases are TGCGCCAGCAGCCAAGATACCTATGGCTACACCTTC.

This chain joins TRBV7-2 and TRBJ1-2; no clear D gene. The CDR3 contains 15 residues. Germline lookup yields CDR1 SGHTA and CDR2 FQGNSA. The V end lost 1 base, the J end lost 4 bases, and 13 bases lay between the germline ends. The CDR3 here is CASSLGWGTVYGYTF. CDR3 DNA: TGTGCCAGCAGCTTAGGATGGGGTACAGTCTATGGCTACACCTTC.

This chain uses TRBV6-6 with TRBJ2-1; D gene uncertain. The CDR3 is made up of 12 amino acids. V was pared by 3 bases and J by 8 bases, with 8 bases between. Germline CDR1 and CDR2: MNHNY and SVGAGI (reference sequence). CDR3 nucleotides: TGTGCCAGCAGTTATGGAGCGCATGAGCAGTTCTTC. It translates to CASSYGAHEQFF.

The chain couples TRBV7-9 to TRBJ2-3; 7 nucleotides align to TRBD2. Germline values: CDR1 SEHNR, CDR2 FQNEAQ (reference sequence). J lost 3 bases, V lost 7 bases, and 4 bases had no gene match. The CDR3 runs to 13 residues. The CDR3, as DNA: TGTGCCAGCACTGGGGGGGGGACAGATACGCAGTATTTT. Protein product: CASTGGGTDTQYF.

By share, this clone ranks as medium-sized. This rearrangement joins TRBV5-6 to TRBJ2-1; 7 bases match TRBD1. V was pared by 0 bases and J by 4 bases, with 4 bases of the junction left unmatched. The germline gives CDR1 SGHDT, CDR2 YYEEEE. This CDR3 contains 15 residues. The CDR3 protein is CASSLGDREYNEQFF. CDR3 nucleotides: TGTGCCAGCAGCTTGGGCGACAGGGAGTACAATGAGCAGTTCTTC.

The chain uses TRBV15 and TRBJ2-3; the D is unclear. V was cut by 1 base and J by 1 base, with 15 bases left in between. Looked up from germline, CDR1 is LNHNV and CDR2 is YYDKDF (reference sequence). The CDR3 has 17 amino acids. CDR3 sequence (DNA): TGTGCCACCAGCAGAGCTTTAAGTGGCGCTGGCACAGATACGCAGTATTTT. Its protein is CATSRALSGAGTDTQYF.

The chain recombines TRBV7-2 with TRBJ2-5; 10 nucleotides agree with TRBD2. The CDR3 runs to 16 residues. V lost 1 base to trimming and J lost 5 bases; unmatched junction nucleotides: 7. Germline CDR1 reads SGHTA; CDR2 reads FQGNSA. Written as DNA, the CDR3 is TGTGCCAGCAGCTTAGTCCTAGCGGGAGTATTTGAGACCCAGTACTTC. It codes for CASSLVLAGVFETQYF.

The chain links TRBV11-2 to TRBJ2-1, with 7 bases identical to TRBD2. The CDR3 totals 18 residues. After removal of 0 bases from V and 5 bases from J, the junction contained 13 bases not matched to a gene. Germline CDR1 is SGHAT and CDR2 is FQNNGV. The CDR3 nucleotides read TGTGCCAGCAGCTTAGATCGCCGAGCGGGGAGAAGGCACAATGAGCAGTTCTTC. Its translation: CASSLDRRAGRRHNEQFF.

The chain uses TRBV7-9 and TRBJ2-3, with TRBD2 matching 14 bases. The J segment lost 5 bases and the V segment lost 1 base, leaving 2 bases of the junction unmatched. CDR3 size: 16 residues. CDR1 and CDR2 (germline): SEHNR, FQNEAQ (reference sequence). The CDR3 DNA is TGTGCCAGCAGCTTAGGAGGACTAGCGGGAGGAGATACGCAGTATTTT. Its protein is CASSLGGLAGGDTQYF.

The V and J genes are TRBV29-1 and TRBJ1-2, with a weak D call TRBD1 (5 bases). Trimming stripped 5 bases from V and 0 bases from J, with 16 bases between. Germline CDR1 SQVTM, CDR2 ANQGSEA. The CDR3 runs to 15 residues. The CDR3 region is CSVPDRQYSNYGYTF. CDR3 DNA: TGCAGCGTTCCCGACAGACAGTATTCTAACTATGGCTACACCTTC. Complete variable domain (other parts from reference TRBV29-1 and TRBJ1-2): SAVISQKPSRDICQRGTSLTIQCQVDSQVTMMFWYRQQPGQSLTLIATANQGSEATYESGFVIDKFPISRPNLTFSTLTVSNMSPEDSSIYLCSVPDRQYSNYGYTFGSGTRLTVV.

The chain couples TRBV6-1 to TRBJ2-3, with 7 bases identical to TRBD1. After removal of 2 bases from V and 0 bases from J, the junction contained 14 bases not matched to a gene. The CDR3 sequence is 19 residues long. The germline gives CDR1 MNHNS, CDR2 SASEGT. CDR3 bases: TGTGCCAGCAGTGAACATGGGTCGGGCAGGGGGTATAGCACAGATACGCAGTATTTT. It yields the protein CASSEHGSGRGYSTDTQYF.

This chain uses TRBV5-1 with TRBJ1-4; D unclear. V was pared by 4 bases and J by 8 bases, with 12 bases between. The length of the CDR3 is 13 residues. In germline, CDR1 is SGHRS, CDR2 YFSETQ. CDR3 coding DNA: TGCGCCAGCAGCGCAGAGACGGGAGAAAAACTGTTTTTT. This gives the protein CASSAETGEKLFF. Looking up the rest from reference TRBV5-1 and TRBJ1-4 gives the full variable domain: KAGVTQTPRYLIKTRGQQVTLSCSPISGHRSVSWYQQTPGQGLQFLFEYFSETQRNKGNFPGRFSGRQFSNSRSEMNVSTLELGDSALYLCASSAETGEKLFFGSGTQLSVL.

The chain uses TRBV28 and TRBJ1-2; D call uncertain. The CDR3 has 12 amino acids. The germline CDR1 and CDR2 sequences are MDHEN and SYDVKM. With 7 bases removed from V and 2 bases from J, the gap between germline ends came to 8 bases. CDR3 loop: CASTDGNYGYTF. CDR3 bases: TGTGCCAGCACTGACGGGAACTATGGCTACACCTTC.

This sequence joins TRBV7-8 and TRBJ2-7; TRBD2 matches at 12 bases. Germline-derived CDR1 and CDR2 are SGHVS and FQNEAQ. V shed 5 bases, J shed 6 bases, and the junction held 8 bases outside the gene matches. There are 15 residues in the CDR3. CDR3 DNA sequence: TGTGCCAGCAGCCCTCGGACTAGCGGGATCGTCGAGCAGTACTTC. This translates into CASSPRTSGIVEQYF.